Listed below are T cell receptor beta chains from one sample, sequenced in a study of blood T cell repertoires in COVID-19. Method: immunoSEQ multiplex PCR; TCRdb's copy keeps in-frame clones and lacks some. The sample holds roughly 230,000 clones, around 81% seen once. Material for sequencing was PBMCs or T cells enriched from blood (not recorded which). The receptors stem from a middle-aged man who had recovered from COVID-19. CDR3s include the opening cysteine and the closing phenylalanine or tryptophan. Fields, in order: D gene, V gene, CDR3 protein. D genes are given only for firm matches.

TRBD2	TRBV7-9	CASSLAYGLAGEETQYF
.	TRBV19	CASRDRPEETQYF
.	TRBV19	CASSPARGRYNEQFF
.	TRBV5-4	CASSLEALQETQYF
.	TRBV11-3	CASRGQSNEKLFF
TRBD1	TRBV11-1	CASSIGTAANYGYTF
TRBD2	TRBV18	CASSTELAGHTDTQYF
TRBD1	TRBV6-5	CASRQTGGPSAELFF
TRBD1	TRBV7-9	CASSQGTDDQPQHF
.	TRBV6-2/TRBV6-3	CASSYSQRSTDTQYF
TRBD2	TRBV7-7	CASSLQGLADNEQFF
.	TRBV5-4	CASSSDPVRVQFF
TRBD1	TRBV9	CASSGDRGPNTEAFF
.	TRBV6-1	CASSETSNEQFF
TRBD1	TRBV19	CASSIGIIRTGVTQNEKLFF
.	TRBV6-1	CASSEGVAQKNGYTF
TRBD2	TRBV7-3	CASSLNGAAGGPTDTQYF
TRBD1	TRBV7-9	CASSSRTGKVGSPLHF
.	TRBV7-9	CASSLGAGAAEAFF
.	TRBV5-4	CASRRGGGSEYNEQFF
.	TRBV29-1	CSVGDWRSGELFF
TRBD2	TRBV28	CASGDPGLALSSYEQYF
TRBD1	TRBV7-6	CASSPRTGEYTEAFF
TRBD1	TRBV2	CASSEGQFYYGYTF
.	TRBV11-2	CASSLEGPQVQYF
.	TRBV27	CASSSPRTLLGGSDTQYF
.	TRBV5-1	CASSLGSSVFANTGELFF
.	TRBV3-1/TRBV3-2	CASSQGQLSSYEQYF
.	TRBV19	CATQARGFTDTQYF
TRBD2	TRBV4-3	CASSLLGTRNEQFF
.	TRBV5-4	CASNAASSYNSPLHF
TRBD1	TRBV28	CASSPPGGQGGNTIYF
TRBD1	TRBV7-6	CASSLVETGVSGYTF
.	TRBV27	CASSGRSGNTIYF
TRBD1	TRBV28	CASRYTGTGGLYSNQPQHF
.	TRBV4-1	CASSQDRLLEPQNYNSPLHF
.	TRBV9	CASSEQSGITGELFF
TRBD2	TRBV10-1	CASSERLAGGEQFF
TRBD2	TRBV11-2	CASSSTSGGYQETQYF
TRBD1	TRBV6-6	CASSYSQGRETQYF
TRBD1	TRBV6-2/TRBV6-3	CASSYPGQVSNQPQHF
.	TRBV1	CTTGQKETQYF
.	TRBV30	CAWSVGGFSGNTIYF
.	TRBV5-6	CASSPAGRAPNYGYTF
.	TRBV9	CASSVEGHGSYEQYF
.	TRBV7-9	CASSSAAHGDSPLHF